A single sample is the source of the 3 T cell receptor beta chains below, sequenced in a study of T-cell reconstitution after alpha-beta-depleted transplantation in children. Unique molecular identifiers featured in how the TCRbeta library was prepared. TCRdb itself ran the PCR reads through MiXCR, one entry per CDR3 protein. The repertoire consists of some 550,000 distinct CDR3 sequences, with roughly 24% occurring once and the leading ten covering less than 15%. The input for sequencing was PBMCs, mostly from graft donor cells, taken 360 days after TCRalphabeta/CD19-depleted stem cell transplant. The receptors here all came from a boy less than two years old who had a stem cell transplant for acute myeloid leukemia, so the T cells may come from the graft donor.

The sample holds a few counts of this clonotype. V is TRBV10-3 and J is TRBJ2-1, with D perhaps matching TRBD2 (6 bases). Trimming left V 4 bases short and J 0 bases short, with 10 bases between. The length of the CDR3 is 15 residues. CDR1 ENHRY and CDR2 SYGVKD come from the germline V gene. The CDR3 nucleotides read TGTGCCATCAGTGCGCGGGACTCCTCCTACAATGAGCAGTTCTTC. It translates to CAISARDSSYNEQFF.

J is TRBJ1-1 and V is TRBV6-5; 9 bases align to TRBD1. The junction had 7 bases not matched to a gene; V was cut back by 3 bases and J by 5 bases. The CDR3 is made up of 15 amino acids. The germline gives CDR1 MNHEY, CDR2 SVGAGI. The CDR3: CASSYNTGGPTEAFF. CDR3 DNA: TGTGCCAGCAGTTATAACACAGGGGGCCCTACTGAAGCTTTCTTT.

This clonotype was seen many times. The V and J genes are TRBV19 and TRBJ2-1; D remains ambiguous. The CDR3 totals 14 residues. Trimming removed 9 bases from V and 2 bases from J, with 14 bases in between. CDR1 and CDR2 (germline): LNHDA, SQIVND (reference sequence). CDR3 sequence: CASSFGTTYNEQFF. The CDR3 DNA sequence: TGTGCCAGCTCCTTCGGTACCACCTACAATGAGCAGTTCTTC.